This T cell receptor (beta chain) originates from a study of CD8+CD57+ T cells in acquired aplastic anemia. Concerning this clonotype: Its antigen is not identified.

CD8+CD57+ cell expansion, shown by flow cytometry, had occurred in the patients selected for sequencing. Researchers used genomic DNA as the template to profile TCR beta VDJ and CDR3. One entry per CDR3 protein, called by TCRdb with MiXCR from the reads. The profile shows under 200,000 distinct CDR3 sequences, roughly half of them singletons. Broader study findings: Researchers report that approximately 28 CD8+ CDR3 sequences appeared in both patients and controls.

The sample comprised sorted CD4+, CD8+, or CD8+CD57+ T cells (not recorded which) from PBMCs. This TCR was recovered from a human donor with aplastic anemia.

CDR3: CASSIGTTNQETQYF. The DNA for the CDR3 is TGTGCCAGCAGTATCGGGACAACGAACCAAGAGACCCAGTACTTC. This chain links TRBV12-3 or TRBV12-4 with TRBJ2-5, with TRBD1 as a possible D gene (6 bases). The CDR3 covers 15 residues. Trimming left V 5 bases short and J 0 bases short, with 13 bases between.